Following are 18 T cell receptor beta chains from one sample sequenced in a study of ipilimumab plus nivolumab after autologous stem cell transplantation. The table came from immunoSEQ multiplex PCR; TCRdb's copy has only in-frame clones and leaves some out. The table shows roughly 15,000 clones, with almost 80% occurring only once. Sample: PBMCs, taken in a trial of ipilimumab plus nivolumab as post-transplant consolidation. These receptors came from a male donor with diffuse large B-cell lymphoma.

By share of the sample, this clone is large. The genes are TRBV10-3 and TRBJ2-7; 9 positions agree with TRBD2. The CDR3 loop spans 14 amino acids. After removal of 3 bases from V and 5 bases from J, the junction contained 5 bases not matched to a gene. From germline, CDR1 is ENHRY and CDR2 SYGVKD. The CDR3 is CAISEPGLADEQYF. CDR3 bases: TGTGCCATCAGTGAACCGGGACTAGCCGACGAGCAGTACTTC.

This clone has just one count. The same CDR3 arises from other DNA sequences in this sample as well. The V and J genes are TRBV5-1 and TRBJ2-2, with D perhaps matching TRBD1 or TRBD2 (6 bases each). CDR3 length equals 14 residues. The germline CDR1 and CDR2 sequences are SGHRS and YFSETQ. The V gene lost 4 bases and the J gene lost 3 bases, with 10 bases spanning the gap. The CDR3 DNA follows: TGCGCCAGCAGCCTGGAGGGGGACACCGGGGAGCTGTTTTTT. Protein product: CASSLEGDTGELFF.

The chain joins TRBV14 to TRBJ1-6, with 9 bases matching TRBD1. After removal of 6 bases from V and 5 bases from J, the junction contained 2 bases not matched to a gene. Germline-derived CDR1 and CDR2 are SGHDN and FVKESK. This CDR3 contains 14 residues. CDR3: CASRRTGDNSPLHF. The CDR3 DNA reads as TGTGCCAGCAGGAGGACAGGGGATAATTCACCCCTCCACTTT.

This chain uses TRBV18 with TRBJ1-2; TRBD1 agrees at 8 bases. V was pared by 6 bases and J by 2 bases, with 8 bases of the junction left unmatched. The CDR3 is 15 amino acids. Germline-derived CDR1 and CDR2 are KGHSH and LQKENI. Here the CDR3 reads CASSGTGQVNYGYTF. Here the CDR3 DNA reads TGTGCCAGCTCTGGCACGGGACAGGTGAACTATGGCTACACCTTC.

The chain couples TRBV28 to TRBJ2-7; D remains ambiguous. The CDR3 sequence is 15 residues long. V lost 7 bases to trimming and J lost 1 base, with 17 bases between them. Germline values: CDR1 MDHEN, CDR2 SYDVKM. CDR3 bases: TGTGCCAGCAAGTCCCCCTGGTCCGGTTCCTACGAGCAGTACTTC. Amino acids: CASKSPWSGSYEQYF. Combining the CDR3 with reference TRBV28 and TRBJ2-7 gives the whole variable domain DVKVTQSSRYLVKRTGEKVFLECVQDMDHENMFWYRQDPGLGLRLIYFSYDVKMKEKGDIPEGYSVSREKKERFSLILESASTNQTSMYLCASKSPWSGSYEQYFGPGTRLTVT.

The V gene is TRBV19, the J gene TRBJ2-5; TRBD1 agrees at 7 bases. Germline lookup yields CDR1 LNHDA and CDR2 SQIVND (reference sequence). With V trimmed by 6 bases and J by 2 bases, 0 bases remained unmatched. The CDR3 length is 12 residues. CDR3 coding DNA: TGTGCCAGTAGGGGACAGCAAGAGACCCAGTACTTC. It encodes CASRGQQETQYF.

The chain joins TRBV11-2 to TRBJ1-3; weak D call: TRBD1 (6 bases). Germline loops: CDR1 SGHAT, CDR2 FQNNGV. The CDR3 is made up of 16 amino acids. Trimming took off 1 base at V and 2 bases at J, with 12 bases between the two ends. The CDR3 spells CASSLGGPIAGNTIYF. For the CDR3, the DNA is TGTGCCAGCAGCTTAGGGGGGCCAATCGCTGGAAACACCATATATTTT.

V gene TRBV4-1 combines with J gene TRBJ1-4; D remains ambiguous. The CDR3 totals 14 residues. Germline V gives CDR1 MGHRA, CDR2 YSYEKL. Trimming stripped 0 bases from V and 4 bases from J, with 6 bases between. The CDR3 region is CASSQDENNEKLFF. CDR3 coding DNA: TGCGCCAGCAGCCAAGACGAGAATAATGAAAAACTGTTTTTT.

The chain recombines TRBV18 with TRBJ2-3, with 9 bases that match TRBD2. Per germline, CDR1 KGHSH and CDR2 LQKENI. V trimming: 3 bases; J trimming: 6 bases; junction bases outside the gene matches: 10. The CDR3 covers 16 residues. The CDR3 nucleotides read TGTGCCAGCTCACCGAGGACTAGCGTAGGACCGGATACGCAGTATTTT. Translation: CASSPRTSVGPDTQYF.

The V and J genes are TRBV10-3 and TRBJ2-1, with D tentatively TRBD1 (5 bases). From germline, CDR1 is ENHRY and CDR2 SYGVKD. This CDR3 is built from 14 residues. Trimming pared 2 bases from V and 7 bases from J, leaving 12 bases between. The CDR3 protein is CAISEQGGSNEQFF. The CDR3 DNA follows: TGTGCCATCAGTGAGCAGGGTGGAAGTAATGAGCAGTTCTTC.

The chain recombines TRBV2 with TRBJ2-6; D not certain. Looked up from germline, CDR1 is SNHLY and CDR2 is FYNNEI. The CDR3 extends over 15 amino acids. Between the trimmed V and J ends, which lost 7 bases and 0 bases, there was a span of 10 bases. The CDR3 sequence is CASTRVSSGANVLTF. CDR3 nucleotide sequence: TGTGCCAGCACCAGAGTCTCCTCTGGGGCCAACGTCCTGACTTTC.

The sample holds one count of this clone. The genes are TRBV5-4 and TRBJ2-7; 7 bases align to TRBD1. Germline lookup yields CDR1 SGHNT and CDR2 YYREEE (reference sequence). V gave up 7 bases and J gave up 5 bases; unmatched junction bases: 18. The CDR3 runs 16 residues. In DNA form, the CDR3 reads TGTGCCAGCTCACCTGTACCAGGGACAGCTTGGGACGAGCAGTACTTC. It translates to CASSPVPGTAWDEQYF.

The rearrangement links TRBV4-1 to TRBJ2-5, with a weak D call TRBD2 (6 bases). The last part of the DNA fits TRBJ2-7 better; the J call may be wrong. Germline CDR1 MGHRA, CDR2 YSYEKL. The CDR3 length is 14 residues. In nucleotides, the CDR3 is TGCGCCAGCAGCCTCGAGGCGGGATCCTACGAGCAGTACTTC. Amino acids: CASSLEAGSYEQYF.

The rearrangement links TRBV5-1 to TRBJ1-5, with D unresolved. The germline gives CDR1 SGHRS, CDR2 YFSETQ. The CDR3 has 13 residues. Trimming stripped 7 bases from V and 6 bases from J, with 14 bases between. The CDR3 DNA is TGCGCCAGCGGATATGCGGGTTCTCAGCCCCAGCATTTT. Translating it yields CASGYAGSQPQHF.

The rearrangement uses TRBV10-3 and TRBJ1-1, with D tentatively TRBD1 (5 bases). This CDR3 is built from 13 residues. V lost 6 bases and J 4 bases, leaving 12 bases between the germline ends. CDR1 and CDR2 from the germline V gene are ENHRY and SYGVKD. The CDR3 DNA sequence: TGTGCCATCAGCCCCGGGACCCTCACTGAAGCTTTCTTT. This encodes CAISPGTLTEAFF.

This chain links TRBV6-6 with TRBJ1-1, with 7 nucleotides matching TRBD1. Germline values: CDR1 MNHNY, CDR2 SVGAGI (reference sequence). V trimming: 6 bases; J trimming: 6 bases; junction bases outside the gene matches: 16. CDR3 length: 16 residues. CDR3 amino acids: CASRRSNRGFFAEAFF. DNA for the CDR3: TGTGCCAGCAGGCGGTCTAACAGGGGTTTTTTCGCTGAAGCTTTCTTT.

The chain is built from TRBV2 and TRBJ1-2, with a possible D match to TRBD1 (5 bases). Germline V gene data show CDR1 as SNHLY and CDR2 as FYNNEI. The V and J ends lost 9 bases and 5 bases respectively, with 10 bases between them. The CDR3 extends over 11 amino acids. The CDR3 here is CASGGGYGYTF. In DNA, the CDR3 is TGTGCCAGTGGGGGGGGTTATGGCTACACCTTC.

This clone has just one count. CDR3 sequence reads: CASTPRAATEAFF. The CDR3 DNA follows: TGTGCCAGTACCCCGAGGGCCGCCACTGAAGCTTTCTTT. The chain is built from TRBV7-9 and TRBJ1-1, with D uncertain. Germline V gives CDR1 SEHNR, CDR2 FQNEAQ (reference sequence). This CDR3 has 13 amino acids. Trimming stripped 9 bases from V and 4 bases from J, with 15 bases between.